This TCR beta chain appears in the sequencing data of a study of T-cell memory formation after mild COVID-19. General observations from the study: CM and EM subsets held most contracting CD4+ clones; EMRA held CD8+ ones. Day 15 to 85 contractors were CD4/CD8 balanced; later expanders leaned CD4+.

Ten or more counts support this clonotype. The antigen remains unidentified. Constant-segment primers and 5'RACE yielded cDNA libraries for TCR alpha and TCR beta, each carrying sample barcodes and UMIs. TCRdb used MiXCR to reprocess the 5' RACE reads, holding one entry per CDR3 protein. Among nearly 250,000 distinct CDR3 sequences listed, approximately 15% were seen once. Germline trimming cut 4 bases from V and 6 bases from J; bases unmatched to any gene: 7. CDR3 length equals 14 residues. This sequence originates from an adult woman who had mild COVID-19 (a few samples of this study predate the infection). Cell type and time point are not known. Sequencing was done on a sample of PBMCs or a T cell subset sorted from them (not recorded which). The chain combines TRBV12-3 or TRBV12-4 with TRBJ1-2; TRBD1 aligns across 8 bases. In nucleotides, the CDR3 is TGTGCCAGCAGTTATTACTCGACAGGGGATGGCTACACCTTC. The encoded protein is CASSYYSTGDGYTF.